A selection of T cell receptor beta chains follows, all from one sample in a study of cytomegalovirus exposure and HLA in healthy donors. Assay used: immunoSEQ multiplex PCR; TCRdb lists only in-frame clones, some missing. This table holds about 130,000 clones, more than 70% found once. The sequencing sample was made of PBMCs. The receptors come from a middle-aged man in good health and CMV-seropositive. The CDR3 runs from the conserved cysteine through the conserved F or W. For some rows the clone size is stated as once, few or many, or as a class when expanded; others skip it.

j_gene	v_gene	abundance	CDR3aa
TRBJ2-1	TRBV9	NA	CASSVVGLAGGPDKDEQFF
TRBJ2-3	TRBV4-2	NA	CASSQVGGPDTQYF
TRBJ1-5	TRBV27	NA	CASSSLGAGNQPQHF
TRBJ2-3	TRBV27	NA	CASSLRDRFPEDTQYF
TRBJ1-1	TRBV5-6	NA	CASSLVAFMNTEAFF
TRBJ2-7	TRBV13	NA	CASSRGGGRGQYF
TRBJ2-1	TRBV5-6	medium-sized	CASSSLLRGANEQFF
TRBJ1-2	TRBV25-1	NA	CASSTTTGFYGYTF
TRBJ2-7	TRBV7-2	NA	CASSLEARGLAGAYEQYF
TRBJ2-7	TRBV5-5	NA	CASSLNWVGSYEQYF
TRBJ2-5	TRBV7-8	NA	CASSPQDRGTQYF
TRBJ2-7	TRBV4-1	NA	CASSGRTDYEQYF
TRBJ2-5	TRBV6-1	NA	CASSEGSLTRETQYF
TRBJ2-4	TRBV2	NA	CASMGGTYGNIQYF
TRBJ1-5	TRBV6-1	NA	CASSDNRGNQPQHF
TRBJ1-6	TRBV7-2	once	CASSLRSPGSPLHF
TRBJ1-2	TRBV5-1	few	CASSLGISNYGYTF
TRBJ2-2	TRBV27	once	CASSWLGAGAGELFF
TRBJ2-2	TRBV27	NA	CASSYLLTGTDITGELFF
TRBJ2-7	TRBV11-2	NA	CASSLIRGTGIFYEQYF
TRBJ2-5	TRBV5-4	NA	CASSLAGGETQYF
TRBJ2-7	TRBV27	NA	CASSLSGGSSYEQYF
TRBJ2-1	TRBV6-6	NA	CASSPISGQGGEEFF
TRBJ2-5	TRBV27	NA	CASSLFPPAGGYQETQYF
TRBJ2-2	TRBV20-1	NA	CSASRFGELFF
TRBJ1-5	TRBV19	NA	CASSIVAGRNQPQHF
TRBJ1-3	TRBV14	few	CASSQWLAGNTIYF
TRBJ1-2	TRBV18	few	CASSPRPGTFGGYTF
TRBJ1-5	TRBV7-9	NA	CASSLAPGTGGDQPQHF
TRBJ1-5	TRBV27	once	CASSFGGNQPQHF
TRBJ2-7	TRBV2	NA	CAGTRGTWTDEQYF
TRBJ2-1	TRBV5-4	once	CASSFKLSSYNEQFF
TRBJ2-7	TRBV9	few	CASSDGPRGEQYF
TRBJ1-1	TRBV6-5	NA	CASMDTTRSEAFF
TRBJ2-5	TRBV2	NA	CASSAGLAGGGAETQYF
TRBJ1-2	TRBV6-1	NA	CASSGGHVSNYGYTF
TRBJ2-7	TRBV7-2	few	CASSRTRSYEQYF
TRBJ1-3	TRBV7-6	few	CASSLSRAGGNTIYF
TRBJ1-1	TRBV18	NA	CASSPFAGMNTEAFF
TRBJ2-7	TRBV7-8	once	CASSGVGQGDREQYF
TRBJ1-5	TRBV6-6	NA	CASSYSRMGQPQHF
TRBJ2-1	TRBV6-1	NA	CASTRTGPNEQFF
TRBJ1-1	TRBV5-5	NA	CASRARVAEAFF
TRBJ1-6	TRBV5-6	NA	CASSLTGGYNSPLHF